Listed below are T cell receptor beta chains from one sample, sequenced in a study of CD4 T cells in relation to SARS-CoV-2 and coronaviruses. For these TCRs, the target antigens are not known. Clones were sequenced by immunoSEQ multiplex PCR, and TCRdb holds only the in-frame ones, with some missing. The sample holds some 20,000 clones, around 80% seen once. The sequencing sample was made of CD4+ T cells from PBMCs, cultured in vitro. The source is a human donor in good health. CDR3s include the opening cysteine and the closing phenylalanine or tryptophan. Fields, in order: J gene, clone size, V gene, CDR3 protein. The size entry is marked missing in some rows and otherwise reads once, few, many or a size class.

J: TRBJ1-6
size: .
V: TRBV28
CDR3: CASRQGGDYSPLHF

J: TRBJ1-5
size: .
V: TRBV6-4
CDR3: CASSDSGENQPQHF

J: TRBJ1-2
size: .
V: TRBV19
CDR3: CASSTPTGENYGYTF

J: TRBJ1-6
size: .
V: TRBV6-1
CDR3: CASSDLRGSSYNSPLHF

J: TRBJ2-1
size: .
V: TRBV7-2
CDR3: CASTPGERNNEQFF

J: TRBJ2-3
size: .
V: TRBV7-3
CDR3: CASSLDRGADTQYF

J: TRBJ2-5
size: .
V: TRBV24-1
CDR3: CATSDPSGRYQETQYF

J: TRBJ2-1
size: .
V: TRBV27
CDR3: CASSLGLAAYNEQFF

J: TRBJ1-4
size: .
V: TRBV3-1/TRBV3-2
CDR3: CASSQERGARSEKLFF

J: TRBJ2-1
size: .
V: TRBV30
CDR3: CAWYGGEQGLQWEQFF

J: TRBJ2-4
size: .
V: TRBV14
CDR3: CASSRSEGNIQYF

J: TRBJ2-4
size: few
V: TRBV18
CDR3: CASSPLAGPAKNIQYF

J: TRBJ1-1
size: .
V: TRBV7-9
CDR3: CASSLDMNTEAFF

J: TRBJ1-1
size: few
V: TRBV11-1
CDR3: CASSSGLQGYTEAFF

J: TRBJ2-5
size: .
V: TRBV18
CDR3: CASSPGFQETQYF

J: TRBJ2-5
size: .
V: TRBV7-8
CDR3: CASSLPRDQETQYF

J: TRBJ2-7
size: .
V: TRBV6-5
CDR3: CASTTEWGQYHEQYF

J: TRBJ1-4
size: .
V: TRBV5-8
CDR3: CASSQGIEKLFF

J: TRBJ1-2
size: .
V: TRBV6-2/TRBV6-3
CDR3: CASSDQYTGLRGYTF

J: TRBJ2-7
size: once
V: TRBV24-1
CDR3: CATSSGTGGPSEQYF

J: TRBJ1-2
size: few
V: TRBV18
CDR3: CASSPGRDNYGYTF

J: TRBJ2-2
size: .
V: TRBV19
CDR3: CASSIAGGITNTGELFF

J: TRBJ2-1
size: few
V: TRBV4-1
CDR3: CASSQGLRNGEQFF

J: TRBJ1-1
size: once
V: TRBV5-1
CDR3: CASSLGGQVGGTEAFF

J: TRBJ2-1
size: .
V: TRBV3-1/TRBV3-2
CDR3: CASSRGQGQGEQFF

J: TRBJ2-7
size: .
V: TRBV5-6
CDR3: CASSVGQAYEQYF

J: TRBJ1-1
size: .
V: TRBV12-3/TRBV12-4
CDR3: CASSQGAVTEAFF

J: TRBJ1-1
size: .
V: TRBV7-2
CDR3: CASINYRGDTEAFF

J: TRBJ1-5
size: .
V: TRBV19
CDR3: CASNRAGQPQHF

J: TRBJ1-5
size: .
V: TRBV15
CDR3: CATSATGVWDQPQHF

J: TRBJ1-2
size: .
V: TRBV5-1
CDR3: CASSLGGTGGEGYTF

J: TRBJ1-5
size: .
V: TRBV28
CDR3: CASSPGQGSNQPQHF

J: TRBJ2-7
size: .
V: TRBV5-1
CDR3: CASSRGQGAELEQYF

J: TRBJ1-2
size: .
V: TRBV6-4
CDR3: CASSPGQGPVSGYTF

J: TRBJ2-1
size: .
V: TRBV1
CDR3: CTSSPAKTSRDEQFF

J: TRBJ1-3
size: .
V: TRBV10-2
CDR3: CASGVSSGNTIYF

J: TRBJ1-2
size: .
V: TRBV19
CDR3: CASSIGQGLGGYTF

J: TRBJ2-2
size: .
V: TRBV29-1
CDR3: CSAPRELTGELFF

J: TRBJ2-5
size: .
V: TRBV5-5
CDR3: CASSFAGRETQYF

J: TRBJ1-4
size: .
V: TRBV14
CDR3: CASSSQVAGDNEKLFF

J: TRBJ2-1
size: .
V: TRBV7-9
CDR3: CAVYGEGAYNEQFF

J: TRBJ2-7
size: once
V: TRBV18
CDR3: CASSPGGTYEQYF

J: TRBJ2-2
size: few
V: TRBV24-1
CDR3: CATSAYYTGELFF

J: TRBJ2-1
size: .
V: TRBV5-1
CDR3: CASSFIAGAGYNEQFF

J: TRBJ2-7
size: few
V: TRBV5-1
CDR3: CASSLGPHEQYF

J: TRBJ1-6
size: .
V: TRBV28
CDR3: CASSYLDRNSPLHF